The TCR beta chain under discussion was sequenced for a study of T cells in women clearing cervical HPV infection. About the study: Donors had HPV16-related CIN3 or worse; 2 had invasive cancer. Controls gave blood once infection was undetectable; cases at lesion identification.

The method was immunoSEQ multiplex PCR; TCRdb's version includes in-frame clones alone and lacks a portion of them. The sample includes about 26,000 clones. Study-wide findings and caveats: Controls had more TRBV6-7 (roughly 0.16%) than cases (about 0.11%).

From germline, CDR1 is SGDLS and CDR2 YYNGEE. The CDR3 totals 16 residues. The V and J ends lost 3 bases and 5 bases respectively, with 20 bases between them. A remark on this clone: The target antigen is unknown. The read comes to an end 3 residues before the CDR3 does, leaving the germline J gene to fill in the end.

The rearrangement joins TRBV9 to TRBJ2-5; TRBD2 might be the D (7 bases). The source of this sequence is a woman between 18 and 70 years old with a cervical HPV16 infection that either progressed to CIN3+ or cleared (not recorded which). Sample: blood buffy coat. The CDR3 sequence is CASSGKRGGAGETQYF. Incomplete CDR3 DNA: TGTGCCAGCAGCGGAAAGAGAGGGGGGGCAGGGGAGACC.